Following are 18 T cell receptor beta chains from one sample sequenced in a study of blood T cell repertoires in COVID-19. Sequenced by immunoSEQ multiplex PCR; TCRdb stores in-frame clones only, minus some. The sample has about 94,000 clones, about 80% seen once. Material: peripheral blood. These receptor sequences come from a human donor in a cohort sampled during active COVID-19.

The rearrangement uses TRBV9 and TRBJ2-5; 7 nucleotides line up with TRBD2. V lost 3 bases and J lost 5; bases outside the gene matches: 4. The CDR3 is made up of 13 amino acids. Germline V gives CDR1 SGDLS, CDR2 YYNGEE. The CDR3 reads CASSGIGGETQYF. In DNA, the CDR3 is TGTGCCAGCAGCGGAATCGGGGGGGAGACCCAGTACTTC. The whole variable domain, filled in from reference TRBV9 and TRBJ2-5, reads DSGVTQTPKHLITATGQRVTLRCSPRSGDLSVYWYQQSLDQGLQFLIQYYNGEERAKGNILERFSAQQFPDLHSELNLSSLELGDSALYFCASSGIGGETQYFGPGTRLLVL.

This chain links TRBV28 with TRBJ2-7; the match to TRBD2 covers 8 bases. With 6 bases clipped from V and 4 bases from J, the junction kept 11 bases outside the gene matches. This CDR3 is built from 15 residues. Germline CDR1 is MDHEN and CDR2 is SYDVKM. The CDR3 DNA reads TGTGCCAGCAGCCGGGGGGGACGAAGTGGATACGAGCAGTACTTC. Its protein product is CASSRGGRSGYEQYF.

CDR3 residues: CASSLVGGEQYF. The CDR3 bases are TGCGCCAGCAGCTTGGTGGGGGGCGAGCAGTACTTC. The chain joins TRBV5-1 to TRBJ2-7, with a possible D match to TRBD2 (6 bases). Germline V gene data show CDR1 as SGHRS and CDR2 as YFSETQ. This CDR3 is built from 12 residues. V was clipped by 0 bases and J by 6 bases, with 7 bases between them.

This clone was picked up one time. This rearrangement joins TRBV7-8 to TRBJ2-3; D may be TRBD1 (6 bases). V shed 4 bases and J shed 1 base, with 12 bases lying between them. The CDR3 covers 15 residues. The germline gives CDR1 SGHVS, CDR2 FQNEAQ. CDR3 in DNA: TGTGCCAGCAGCTCTACAGGGCTGGGCACAGATACGCAGTATTTT. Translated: CASSSTGLGTDTQYF.

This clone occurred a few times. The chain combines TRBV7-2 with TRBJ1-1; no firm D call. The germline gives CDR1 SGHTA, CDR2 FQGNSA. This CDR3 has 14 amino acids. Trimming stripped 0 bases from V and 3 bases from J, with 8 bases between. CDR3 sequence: CASSLAPGYTEAFF. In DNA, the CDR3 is TGTGCCAGCAGCTTAGCCCCGGGGTACACTGAAGCTTTCTTT.

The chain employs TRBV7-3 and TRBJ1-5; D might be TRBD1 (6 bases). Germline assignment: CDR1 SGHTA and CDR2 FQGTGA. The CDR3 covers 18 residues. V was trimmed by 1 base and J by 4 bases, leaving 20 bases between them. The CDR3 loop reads CASSLKKGVGASNQPQHF. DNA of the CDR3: TGTGCCAGCAGCTTAAAGAAGGGTGTGGGGGCCTCAAATCAGCCCCAGCATTTT.

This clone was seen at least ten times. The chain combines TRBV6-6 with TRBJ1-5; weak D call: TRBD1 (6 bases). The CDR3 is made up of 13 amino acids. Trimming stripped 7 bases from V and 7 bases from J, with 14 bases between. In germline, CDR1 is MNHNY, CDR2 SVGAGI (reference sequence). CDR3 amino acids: CASNEQGTQPQHF. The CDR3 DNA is TGTGCCAGCAATGAGCAGGGGACACAGCCCCAGCATTTT.

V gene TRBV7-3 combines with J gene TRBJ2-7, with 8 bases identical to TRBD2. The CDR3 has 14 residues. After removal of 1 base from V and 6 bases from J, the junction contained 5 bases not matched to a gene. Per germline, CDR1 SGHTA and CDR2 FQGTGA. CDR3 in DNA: TGTGCCAGCAGCTTAAGCCCGGGACTAGGCGAGCAGTACTTC. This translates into CASSLSPGLGEQYF.

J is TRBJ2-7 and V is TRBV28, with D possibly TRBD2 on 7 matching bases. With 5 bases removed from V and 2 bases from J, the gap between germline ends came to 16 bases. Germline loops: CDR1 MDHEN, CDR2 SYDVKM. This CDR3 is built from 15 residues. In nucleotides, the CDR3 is TGTGCCAGCAGTCTATTAGGGGGGAGGGCCTACGAGCAGTACTTC. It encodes CASSLLGGRAYEQYF.

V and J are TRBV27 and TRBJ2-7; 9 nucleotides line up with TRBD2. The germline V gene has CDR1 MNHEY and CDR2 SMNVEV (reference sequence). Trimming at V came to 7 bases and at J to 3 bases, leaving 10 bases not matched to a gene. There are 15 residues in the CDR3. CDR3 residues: CASIKRSSGIYEQYF. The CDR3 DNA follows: TGTGCCAGCATAAAGAGGTCTAGCGGGATCTACGAGCAGTACTTC.

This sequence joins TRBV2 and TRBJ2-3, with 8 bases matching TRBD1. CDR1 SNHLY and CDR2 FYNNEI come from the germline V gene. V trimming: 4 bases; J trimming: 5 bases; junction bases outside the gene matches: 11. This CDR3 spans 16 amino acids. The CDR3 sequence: CASSARDRSRVDTQYF. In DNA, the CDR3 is TGTGCCAGCAGTGCCAGGGACAGGTCCCGGGTAGATACGCAGTATTTT. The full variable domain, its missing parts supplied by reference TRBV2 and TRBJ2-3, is EPEVTQTPSHQVTQMGQEVILRCVPISNHLYFYWYRQILGQKVEFLVSFYNNEISEKSEIFDDQFSVERPDGSNFTLKIRSTKLEDSAMYFCASSARDRSRVDTQYFGPGTRLTVL.

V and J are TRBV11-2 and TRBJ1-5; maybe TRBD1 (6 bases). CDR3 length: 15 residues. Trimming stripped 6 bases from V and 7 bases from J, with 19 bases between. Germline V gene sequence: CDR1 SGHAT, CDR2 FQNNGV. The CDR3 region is CASSTSGRGEQPQHF. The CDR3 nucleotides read TGTGCCAGCAGTACCTCGGGCAGGGGTGAACAGCCCCAGCATTTT.

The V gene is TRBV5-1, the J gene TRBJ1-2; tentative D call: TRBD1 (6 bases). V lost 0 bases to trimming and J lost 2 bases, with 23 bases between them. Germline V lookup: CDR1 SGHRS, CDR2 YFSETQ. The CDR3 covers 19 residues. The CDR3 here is CASSLVPPAQGTGNYGYTF. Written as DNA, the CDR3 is TGCGCCAGCAGCTTGGTACCCCCGGCACAGGGAACGGGGAACTATGGCTACACCTTC.

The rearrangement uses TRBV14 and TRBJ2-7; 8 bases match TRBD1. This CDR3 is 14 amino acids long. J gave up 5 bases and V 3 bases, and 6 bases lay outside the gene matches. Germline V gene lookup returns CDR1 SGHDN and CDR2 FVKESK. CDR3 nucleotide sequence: TGTGCCAGCAGCCAGGACCGGACAGGGAACGAGCAGTACTTC. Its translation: CASSQDRTGNEQYF.

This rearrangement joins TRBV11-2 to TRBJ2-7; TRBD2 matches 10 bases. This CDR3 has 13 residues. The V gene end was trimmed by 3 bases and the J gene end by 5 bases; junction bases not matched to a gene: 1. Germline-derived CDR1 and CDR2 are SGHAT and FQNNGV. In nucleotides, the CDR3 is TGTGCCAGCAGCTTGGGACTAGCGAACGAGCAGTACTTC. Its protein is CASSLGLANEQYF. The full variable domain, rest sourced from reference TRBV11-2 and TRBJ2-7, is EAGVAQSPRYKIIEKRQSVAFWCNPISGHATLYWYQQILGQGPKLLIQFQNNGVVDDSQLPKDRFSAERLKGVDSTLKIQPAKLEDSAVYLCASSLGLANEQYFGPGTRLTVT.

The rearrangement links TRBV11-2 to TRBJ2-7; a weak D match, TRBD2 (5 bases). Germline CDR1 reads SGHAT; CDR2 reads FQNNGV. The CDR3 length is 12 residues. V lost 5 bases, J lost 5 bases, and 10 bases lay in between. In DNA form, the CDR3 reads TGTGCCAGCAGCCACGGGGTCGACGAGCAGTACTTC. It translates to CASSHGVDEQYF. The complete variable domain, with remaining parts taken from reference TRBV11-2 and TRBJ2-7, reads EAGVAQSPRYKIIEKRQSVAFWCNPISGHATLYWYQQILGQGPKLLIQFQNNGVVDDSQLPKDRFSAERLKGVDSTLKIQPAKLEDSAVYLCASSHGVDEQYFGPGTRLTVT.

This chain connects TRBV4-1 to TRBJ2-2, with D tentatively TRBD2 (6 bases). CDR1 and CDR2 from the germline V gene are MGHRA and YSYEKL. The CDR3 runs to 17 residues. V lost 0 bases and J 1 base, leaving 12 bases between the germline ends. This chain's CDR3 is CASSQDQRARNTGELFF. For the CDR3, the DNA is TGCGCCAGCAGCCAAGATCAGCGGGCGCGGAACACCGGGGAGCTGTTTTTT.

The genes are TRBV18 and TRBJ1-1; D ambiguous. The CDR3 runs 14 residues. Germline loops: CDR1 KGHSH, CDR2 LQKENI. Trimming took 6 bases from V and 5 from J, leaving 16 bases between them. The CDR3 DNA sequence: TGTGCCAGCTCTTTCGGCCAGACGGGGACTGAAGCTTTCTTT. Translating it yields CASSFGQTGTEAFF.